The 25 T cell receptor beta chains listed next were all sequenced from one sample in a study of T cells in Graves' hyperthyroidism and ophthalmopathy. RNA transcripts served as the template for amplifying TCR beta CDR3 regions. A first-round RT-PCR of the TCR CDR3 used the HTBI primer set. TCRdb independently ran MiXCR on the multiplex PCR reads; one entry per CDR3 protein. This sample has about 260,000 distinct CDR3 sequences; less than 20% occur once, and the top ten carry 28%. What was sequenced was blood. The receptor set was obtained from a woman aged 18-29 years with Graves' ophthalmopathy.

This clonotype showed up many times. The rearrangement joins TRBV5-8 to TRBJ2-5; D is ambiguous. Germline V lookup: CDR1 SGHTS, CDR2 YDEGEE. V lost 4 bases and J lost 2, with 12 bases in between. This CDR3 is 14 amino acids long. The CDR3 DNA sequence: TGTGCCAGCAGCCCTCGGACGGTACAAGAGACCCAGTACTTC. Its protein is CASSPRTVQETQYF.

The V call is TRBV28, the J call TRBJ2-5; 15 bases fit TRBD2. The V gene's germline CDR1 is MDHEN and CDR2 SYDVKM. This CDR3 is built from 19 residues. V trimming: 7 bases; J trimming: 2 bases; junction bases outside the gene matches: 14. CDR3 sequence (DNA): TGTGCCAGCAACCCAACGGTGAGGACTAGCGGGAGGGGACAAGAGACCCAGTACTTC. The encoded protein is CASNPTVRTSGRGQETQYF.

As regards this clonotype: A much larger clone differs by one base, so this may be a read error. The CDR3 coding sequence is TGTGCCACCAGCAGAGGAGGAGACTCCTACAATGAGCAGTTCTTC. This sequence encodes CATSRGGDSYNEQFF. The chain combines TRBV15 with TRBJ2-1; D unresolved. CDR3 length: 15 residues. Per germline, CDR1 LNHNV and CDR2 YYDKDF (reference sequence). The V end was cut by 1 base, the J end by 0 bases, with 7 bases between.

In its sample, this clonotype was seen a few times. V is TRBV6-6 and J is TRBJ2-1, with D uncertain. The CDR3 sequence is 12 residues long. Between the trimmed V and J ends, which lost 2 bases and 4 bases, there was a span of 3 bases. CDR1 MNHNY and CDR2 SVGAGI come from the germline V gene (reference sequence). Written as DNA, the CDR3 is TGTGCCAGCAGTTACCAATACAATGAGCAGTTCTTC. Residues: CASSYQYNEQFF.

This clonotype was seen many times. V usage is TRBV5-4 and J usage is TRBJ1-1, with 8 bases that match TRBD1. Germline trimming cut 4 bases from V and 3 bases from J; bases unmatched to any gene: 8. Germline V gene data show CDR1 as SGHNT and CDR2 as YYREEE (reference sequence). The CDR3 has 15 residues. The CDR3 protein is CASSPDRGGYTEAFF. In nucleotides, the CDR3 is TGTGCCAGCAGCCCTGACAGGGGCGGGTACACTGAAGCTTTCTTT. Full variable domain (missing parts from reference TRBV5-4 and TRBJ1-1): ETGVTQSPTHLIKTRGQQVTLRCSSQSGHNTVSWYQQALGQGPQFIFQYYREEENGRGNFPPRFSGLQFPNYSSELNVNALELDDSALYLCASSPDRGGYTEAFFGQGTRLTVV.

The rearrangement joins TRBV5-1 to TRBJ2-5; D is perhaps TRBD1 (5 bases). The CDR3 totals 16 residues. Germline-derived CDR1 and CDR2 are SGHRS and YFSETQ. V lost 0 bases and J 4 bases, leaving 16 bases between the germline ends. CDR3 in amino acids: CASSLGPAGQLETQYF. The CDR3 DNA reads TGCGCCAGCAGCTTGGGACCGGCAGGGCAGCTAGAGACCCAGTACTTC.

This clonotype came up many times. The rearrangement links TRBV12-3 or TRBV12-4 to TRBJ2-3; no clear D gene. The CDR3 has 12 residues. Trimming stripped 5 bases from V and 12 bases from J, with 15 bases between. CDR3 sequence: CASSPSSESQYF. The CDR3 coding sequence is TGTGCCAGCAGTCCCTCAAGCGAGTCACAGTATTTT.

This rearrangement joins TRBV27 to TRBJ1-4; 12 nucleotides align to TRBD1. Trimming at V came to 6 bases and at J to 10 bases, leaving 6 bases not matched to a gene. Per the germline V gene, CDR1 is MNHEY and CDR2 is SMNVEV (reference sequence). The CDR3 totals 14 residues. This CDR3 is CASSRDRGLGKLFF. The CDR3 bases are TGTGCCAGCAGCCGGGACAGGGGGCTTGGAAAACTGTTTTTT.

This clonotype was recorded many times. The chain carries TRBV20-1 and TRBJ2-7; TRBD1 is a possible D gene (6 bases). The CDR3 is 13 residues long. CDR1 and CDR2 (germline): DFQATT, SNEGSKA (reference sequence). Trimming pared 5 bases from V and 4 bases from J, leaving 15 bases between. The CDR3 DNA follows: TGCAGTGCTGTACAGGGTTTTGGATACGAGCAGTACTTC. Amino acid sequence: CSAVQGFGYEQYF.

This clonotype has a count of ten or more. V usage is TRBV6-2 or TRBV6-3 and J usage is TRBJ2-2; 8 bases match TRBD2. V shed 5 bases, J shed 6 bases, and the junction held 14 bases outside the gene matches. Germline CDR1 MNHEY, CDR2 SVGEGT. The CDR3 covers 17 residues. The CDR3 region has the DNA TGTGCCAGCAGTCCCAACACCGGACTAGCAAGGGCCGGGGAGCTGTTTTTT. Translated: CASSPNTGLARAGELFF.

This clonotype occurred many times. V and J are TRBV28 and TRBJ2-7, with D possibly matching TRBD1 (6 bases). CDR1 is MDHEN and CDR2 is SYDVKM in the germline V gene. Trimming cost V 3 bases and J 6 bases, with 6 bases left between them. CDR3 size: 11 residues. The CDR3 is CASSLGAEQYF. The CDR3 coding sequence is TGTGCCAGCAGTTTGGGGGCCGAGCAGTACTTC.

This clonotype was counted ten times or more. CDR3 bases: TGTGCCAGCAGCTTAGCACAGGGGTTTAATGAAAAACTGTTTTTT. It encodes CASSLAQGFNEKLFF. V and J are TRBV7-9 and TRBJ1-4; 7 bases agree with TRBD1. The CDR3 spans 15 residues. After removal of 0 bases from V and 4 bases from J, the junction contained 2 bases not matched to a gene. The germline V gene encodes CDR1 SEHNR and CDR2 FQNEAQ (reference sequence).

The V gene is TRBV20-1, the J gene TRBJ2-5, with 7 bases aligning to TRBD2. CDR3 length equals 15 residues. The J segment lost 3 bases and the V segment lost 1 base, leaving 8 bases of the junction unmatched. Germline values: CDR1 DFQATT, CDR2 SNEGSKA (reference sequence). The CDR3 loop is CSARGKRGEEETQYF. DNA for the CDR3: TGCAGTGCTAGAGGGAAGCGGGGAGAGGAAGAGACCCAGTACTTC.

This chain uses TRBV9 with TRBJ2-7; D remains unclear. Germline CDR1 and CDR2: SGDLS and YYNGEE. V was shortened by 3 bases and J by 2 bases, with 9 bases between the two germline ends. The CDR3 covers 13 residues. The CDR3 sequence: CASSAGSTYEQYF. The CDR3 bases are TGTGCCAGCAGCGCGGGCAGTACCTACGAGCAGTACTTC.

This clonotype showed up many times. This sequence joins TRBV28 and TRBJ1-1, with D possibly matching TRBD1 (6 bases). Germline CDR1 reads MDHEN; CDR2 reads SYDVKM. V lost 4 bases and J 14 bases, leaving 20 bases between the germline ends. This CDR3 contains 13 residues. The CDR3 DNA reads TGTGCCAGCAGTTCCTCCTCCCGGACAGCGCGCTTCTTT. This translates into CASSSSSRTARFF.

The V call is TRBV5-6, the J call TRBJ1-5; possibly TRBD1 for D (6 bases). The CDR3 loop spans 14 amino acids. Trimming took 4 bases from V and 3 from J, leaving 11 bases between them. CDR1 is SGHDT, CDR2 YYEEEE, per germline. CDR3 residues: CASSKDSPNQPQHF. The CDR3 coding sequence is TGTGCCAGCAGCAAGGACAGCCCCAATCAGCCCCAGCATTTT.

This clonotype was counted ten times or more. The rearrangement joins TRBV20-1 to TRBJ1-1; 12 bases align to TRBD1. The CDR3 contains 16 residues. Germline loops: CDR1 DFQATT, CDR2 SNEGSKA (reference sequence). With V trimmed by 0 bases and J by 4 bases, 6 bases remained unmatched. This chain's CDR3 is CSARDPGQGARTEAFF. DNA for the CDR3: TGCAGTGCTAGAGATCCGGGACAGGGGGCGCGCACTGAAGCTTTCTTT.

This clonotype was recorded a few times. A junction end diverges from the germline sequence, so it may reflect a read error. J is TRBJ2-6 and V is TRBV20-1; D may be TRBD1 (5 bases). CDR3 length: 14 residues. Germline CDR1 is DFQATT and CDR2 is SNEGSKA (reference sequence). The CDR3 loop reads CSARPNSGANVPTF. The CDR3 coding sequence is TGCAGTGCTAGACCGAACTCTGGGGCCAACGTCCCGACTTTC.

This rearrangement joins TRBV29-1 to TRBJ2-7; 7 bases map to TRBD2. CDR1 and CDR2 from the germline V gene are SQVTM and ANQGSEA. V was clipped by 6 bases and J by 7 bases; unmatched bases: 6. The CDR3 has 11 amino acids. The CDR3 DNA is TGCAGCGTGGGGGACGGGAGGGAGCAGTACTTC. Its protein is CSVGDGREQYF.

Turning to this clonotype: This may stem from a read error, because a much larger clone lies one nucleotide away. The CDR3 carries no conserved terminal phenylalanine or tryptophan, so it likely arises from a read error. The gene calls are TRBV15 and TRBJ1-1, with D hard to call. CDR3 length equals 13 residues. V was pared by 1 base and J by 0 bases, with 3 bases between. Germline V gene data show CDR1 as LNHNV and CDR2 as YYDKDF (reference sequence). The CDR3 is CATSRGVNTEAFL. The CDR3 DNA follows: TGTGCCACCAGCAGAGGAGTGAACACTGAAGCTTTCCTT.

This clonotype was seen at least ten times. This chain connects TRBV29-1 to TRBJ2-1, with TRBD1 identical over 9 bases. Per the germline V gene, CDR1 is SQVTM and CDR2 is ANQGSEA. CDR3 size: 14 residues. Germline trimming cut 2 bases from V and 8 bases from J; bases unmatched to any gene: 7. The CDR3 DNA is TGCAGCGTTGAAAGGGACAGGGATTTTGATGAGCAGTTCTTC. Encoded protein: CSVERDRDFDEQFF.

In this sample, this clonotype turned up once. DNA of the CDR3: TGTGCCAGCTCAGCTACTGCCGGGACAGGGAGTTTCGCTTTCTTT. Protein sequence: CASSATAGTGSFAFF. This chain uses TRBV18 with TRBJ1-1; 9 nucleotides align to TRBD1. Germline lookup yields CDR1 KGHSH and CDR2 LQKENI. CDR3 length: 15 amino acids. Trimming at V came to 5 bases and at J to 11 bases, leaving 15 bases not matched to a gene.

Many counts were recorded for this clonotype. This chain joins TRBV6-1 and TRBJ2-2; possible D gene TRBD2, 6 bases. The CDR3 runs 19 residues. The germline gives CDR1 MNHNS, CDR2 SASEGT. With 8 bases removed from V and 6 bases from J, the gap between germline ends came to 31 bases. CDR3 DNA sequence: TGTGCCAGCGGAATCTCTTTTGTAGGCGGGAAGAGTTTAGCCGGGGAGCTGTTTTTT. Translation: CASGISFVGGKSLAGELFF.

This clonotype was found many times. The chain combines TRBV6-1 with TRBJ1-2, with D unresolved. V was shortened by 2 bases and J by 6 bases, with 7 bases between the two germline ends. The CDR3 contains 12 residues. CDR1 is MNHNS and CDR2 is SASEGT in the germline V gene. DNA for the CDR3: TGTGCCAGCAGTGAAATCAGCGATGGCTACACCTTC. It is translated as CASSEISDGYTF.

This clonotype came up many times. The gene calls are TRBV28 and TRBJ2-1; D might be TRBD1 (5 bases). The germline CDR1 and CDR2 sequences are MDHEN and SYDVKM. The ends were cut back, 1 base at V and 8 bases at J, with 9 bases in the middle. The CDR3 runs to 13 residues. Here the CDR3 reads CASSLFWGDEQFF. Written as DNA, the CDR3 is TGTGCCAGCAGTTTATTTTGGGGCGATGAGCAGTTCTTC. The whole variable domain, filled in from reference TRBV28 and TRBJ2-1, reads DVKVTQSSRYLVKRTGEKVFLECVQDMDHENMFWYRQDPGLGLRLIYFSYDVKMKEKGDIPEGYSVSREKKERFSLILESASTNQTSMYLCASSLFWGDEQFFGPGTRLTVL.